The present T cell receptor (beta chain) was sequenced within a study of T cells in Graves' hyperthyroidism and ophthalmopathy. Study-wide points: Model predictions of ophthalmopathy came a median about 6.3 months before onset. Blood also carried most thyroid clonotypes expanded above 0.001.

TCR beta CDR3 region amplification was performed from RNA transcripts. First-round RT-PCR targeting the TCR CDR3 was performed with the HTBI primer set. Each CDR3 protein gets one entry after TCRdb re-called the multiplex PCR reads with MiXCR. The sample yields hundreds of thousands of distinct CDR3 sequences, over 40% seen once. This clonotype appeared many times. Its antigen remains unidentified. Trimming shortened V by 2 bases and J by 3 bases, and 13 bases separated the two germline ends. The V gene's germline CDR1 is SGHTA and CDR2 FQGTGA. The CDR3 loop spans 15 amino acids. The specimen was peripheral blood or thyroid tissue (not recorded which). This chain uses TRBV7-3 with TRBJ1-2; D is undetermined. The clonotype was recovered from an adult man with Graves' disease, either hyperthyroidism or ophthalmopathy (not recorded which). The DNA for the CDR3 is TGTGCCAGCAGCTTAGGAAGGGTTTCGGACTATGGCTACACCTTC. Translated: CASSLGRVSDYGYTF.